A selection of T cell receptor beta chains follows, all from one sample in a study of shared T cell receptors in the human thymus. Clones were sequenced by immunoSEQ multiplex PCR, and TCRdb holds only the in-frame ones, with some missing. Of roughly 500,000 clones listed, 75% to 85% are singletons. This sample was also put to use in a study of human thymus T cells.

Source material: thymocytes. These TCRs come from a boy under two years old with a congenital heart defect. Both conserved end residues are part of each CDR3. The order of the fields is D gene, J gene, V gene, clone size, CDR3 protein, CDR3 DNA. A D gene is named only where the DNA matches it firmly. Only part of the rows carry a size: once, few, many, or a class if the clone is expanded.

d_call: TRBD2
j_call: TRBJ2-7
v_call: TRBV14
clone_size: .
cdr3_aa: CASSQEGCGRGSYEQYF
cdr3_nt: TGTGCCAGCAGCCAAGAAGGTTGCGGGAGGGGGTCCTACGAGCAGTACTTC

d_call: TRBD2
j_call: TRBJ2-1
v_call: TRBV29-1
clone_size: .
cdr3_aa: CSVAVPGELAEDNEQFF
cdr3_nt: TGCAGCGTTGCGGTCCCAGGGGAACTAGCGGAAGACAATGAGCAGTTCTTC

d_call: TRBD1
j_call: TRBJ2-1
v_call: TRBV7-9
clone_size: .
cdr3_aa: CASSGRDSRSSYNEQFF
cdr3_nt: TGTGCCAGCAGCGGACGGGACAGTCGGAGCTCCTACAATGAGCAGTTCTTC

d_call: TRBD1
j_call: TRBJ1-5
v_call: TRBV7-6
clone_size: once
cdr3_aa: CASSLDRNEGGMNQPQHF
cdr3_nt: TGTGCCAGCAGCTTAGACCGGAACGAAGGGGGCATGAATCAGCCCCAGCATTTT

d_call: .
j_call: TRBJ2-1
v_call: TRBV18
clone_size: .
cdr3_aa: CASSPRLLNEQFF
cdr3_nt: TGTGCCAGCTCACCGAGGCTCCTCAATGAGCAGTTCTTC

d_call: .
j_call: TRBJ2-5
v_call: TRBV6-5
clone_size: .
cdr3_aa: CASSYPLHGGETQYF
cdr3_nt: TGTGCCAGCAGTTACCCCTTACATGGGGGCGAGACCCAGTACTTC

d_call: .
j_call: TRBJ1-4
v_call: TRBV7-6
clone_size: few
cdr3_aa: CASSRRPTRKLFF
cdr3_nt: TGTGCCAGCAGCCGGAGGCCGACCCGAAAACTGTTTTTT

d_call: .
j_call: TRBJ2-3
v_call: TRBV7-2
clone_size: .
cdr3_aa: CASSLNGRGADTQYF
cdr3_nt: TGTGCCAGCAGCTTAAACGGGAGAGGGGCAGATACGCAGTATTTT

d_call: .
j_call: TRBJ2-7
v_call: TRBV19
clone_size: .
cdr3_aa: CASSIGRVYEQYF
cdr3_nt: TGTGCCAGTAGTATCGGCAGGGTTTACGAGCAGTACTTC

d_call: TRBD1
j_call: TRBJ1-1
v_call: TRBV18
clone_size: .
cdr3_aa: CASSTNRGWAEAFF
cdr3_nt: TGTGCCAGCTCAACCAACAGGGGGTGGGCTGAAGCTTTCTTT

d_call: .
j_call: TRBJ1-1
v_call: TRBV19
clone_size: .
cdr3_aa: CASRRRGEANTEAFF
cdr3_nt: TGTGCCAGTAGACGGCGGGGGGAGGCGAACACTGAAGCTTTCTTT

d_call: .
j_call: TRBJ1-5
v_call: TRBV19
clone_size: .
cdr3_aa: CATTHRNNQPQHF
cdr3_nt: TGTGCCACTACCCACAGAAACAATCAGCCCCAGCATTTT

d_call: TRBD1
j_call: TRBJ1-1
v_call: TRBV10-2
clone_size: .
cdr3_aa: CASRQGQVNSMNTEAFF
cdr3_nt: TGCGCCAGCAGACAGGGACAGGTCAACTCCATGAACACTGAAGCTTTCTTT

d_call: .
j_call: TRBJ2-7
v_call: TRBV4-2
clone_size: .
cdr3_aa: CASSQGSGPAYEQYF
cdr3_nt: TGTGCCAGCAGCCAAGGAAGCGGGCCTGCCTACGAGCAGTACTTC

d_call: .
j_call: TRBJ2-1
v_call: TRBV10-3
clone_size: .
cdr3_aa: CAISEVADRYNEQFF
cdr3_nt: TGTGCCATCAGTGAAGTAGCGGATAGATACAATGAGCAGTTCTTC

d_call: .
j_call: TRBJ2-1
v_call: TRBV29-1
clone_size: .
cdr3_aa: CSVPLGGGGSHNEQFF
cdr3_nt: TGCAGCGTACCACTGGGCGGGGGCGGGAGCCACAATGAGCAGTTCTTC

d_call: .
j_call: TRBJ1-2
v_call: TRBV12-5
clone_size: .
cdr3_aa: CASGLLEHYGYTF
cdr3_nt: TGTGCTAGTGGTTTGCTAGAACACTATGGCTACACCTTC

d_call: TRBD1
j_call: TRBJ2-7
v_call: TRBV7-9
clone_size: .
cdr3_aa: CASSFLDRAGRQYF
cdr3_nt: TGTGCCAGCAGCTTCCTGGACAGGGCGGGTCGGCAGTACTTC

d_call: TRBD1
j_call: TRBJ2-7
v_call: TRBV18
clone_size: .
cdr3_aa: CASSHRRDRGLNEQYF
cdr3_nt: TGTGCCAGCTCACACAGACGGGACAGGGGGCTCAACGAGCAGTACTTC

d_call: TRBD2
j_call: TRBJ2-1
v_call: TRBV9
clone_size: .
cdr3_aa: CASSVARIAGGQYNEQFF
cdr3_nt: TGTGCCAGCAGCGTAGCTAGGATAGCGGGAGGACAATACAATGAGCAGTTCTTC

d_call: TRBD2
j_call: TRBJ2-7
v_call: TRBV19
clone_size: .
cdr3_aa: CASSRTREGPYEQYF
cdr3_nt: TGTGCCAGTAGCCGGACCCGGGAGGGCCCTTACGAGCAGTACTTC

d_call: .
j_call: TRBJ2-5
v_call: TRBV27
clone_size: few
cdr3_aa: CASSLVVRETQYF
cdr3_nt: TGTGCCAGCAGTTTAGTTGTTCGGGAGACCCAGTACTTC

d_call: .
j_call: TRBJ2-7
v_call: TRBV6-1
clone_size: .
cdr3_aa: CASSEDPGWKDYEQYF
cdr3_nt: TGTGCCAGCAGTGAAGACCCAGGGTGGAAGGACTACGAGCAGTACTTC

d_call: TRBD2
j_call: TRBJ2-7
v_call: TRBV27
clone_size: .
cdr3_aa: CASTSGLAGTYEQYF
cdr3_nt: TGTGCCAGCACTTCGGGACTAGCGGGAACCTACGAGCAGTACTTC

d_call: .
j_call: TRBJ2-2
v_call: TRBV6-5
clone_size: .
cdr3_aa: CASSSGVLTGELFF
cdr3_nt: TGTGCCAGCAGTTCAGGGGTGCTAACCGGGGAGCTGTTTTTT

d_call: .
j_call: TRBJ2-5
v_call: TRBV7-9
clone_size: .
cdr3_aa: CASSLKQGSYEQETQYF
cdr3_nt: TGTGCCAGCAGCTTAAAACAGGGCAGCTACGAACAAGAGACCCAGTACTTC